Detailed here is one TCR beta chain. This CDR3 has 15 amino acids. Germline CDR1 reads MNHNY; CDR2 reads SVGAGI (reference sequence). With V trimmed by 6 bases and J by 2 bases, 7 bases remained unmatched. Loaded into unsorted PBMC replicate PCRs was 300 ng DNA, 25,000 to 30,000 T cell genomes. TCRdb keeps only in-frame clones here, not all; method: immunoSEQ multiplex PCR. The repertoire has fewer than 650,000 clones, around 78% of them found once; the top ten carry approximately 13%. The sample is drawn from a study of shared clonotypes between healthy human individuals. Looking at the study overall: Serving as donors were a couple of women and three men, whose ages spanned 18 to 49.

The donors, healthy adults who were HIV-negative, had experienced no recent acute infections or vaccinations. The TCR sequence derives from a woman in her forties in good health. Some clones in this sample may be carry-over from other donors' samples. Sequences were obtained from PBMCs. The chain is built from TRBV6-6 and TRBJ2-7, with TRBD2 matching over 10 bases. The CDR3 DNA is TGTGCCAGCAGATTAAAGCGGGAGGGCACCTACGAGCAGTACTTC. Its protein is CASRLKREGTYEQYF.